This T cell receptor (beta chain) stems from a study of sequential checkpoint blockade in melanoma. Study summary: TCRβ was sequenced from DNA of about a hundred pretreatment tumors.

Treatment noted: randomized to nivolumab then ipilimumab (arm A) or the reverse (arm B). This clone is classed as medium-sized (0.01 to 0.1%). J lost 7 bases, V lost 0 bases, and 10 bases had no gene match. Germline V gene lookup returns CDR1 MNHGY and CDR2 SAAAGT. This CDR3 contains 17 residues. Clones were read by immunoSEQ multiplex PCR, and TCRdb kept only the in-frame ones, dropping some. The data contain under 3,000 clones, roughly a fifth of them seen just once; the ten biggest clones take up 18%. The TCR originated in a human donor with melanoma. Material: tumor tissue (inferred from file names), obtained from a patient given nivolumab and ipilimumab in sequence. The V and J genes are TRBV6-8 and TRBJ2-1; 9 bases are a match to TRBD2. CDR3 amino acids: CASSYSKVGGRANEQFF. In nucleotides, the CDR3 is TGTGCCAGCAGTTACTCGAAGGTTGGCGGGAGGGCTAATGAGCAGTTCTTC.